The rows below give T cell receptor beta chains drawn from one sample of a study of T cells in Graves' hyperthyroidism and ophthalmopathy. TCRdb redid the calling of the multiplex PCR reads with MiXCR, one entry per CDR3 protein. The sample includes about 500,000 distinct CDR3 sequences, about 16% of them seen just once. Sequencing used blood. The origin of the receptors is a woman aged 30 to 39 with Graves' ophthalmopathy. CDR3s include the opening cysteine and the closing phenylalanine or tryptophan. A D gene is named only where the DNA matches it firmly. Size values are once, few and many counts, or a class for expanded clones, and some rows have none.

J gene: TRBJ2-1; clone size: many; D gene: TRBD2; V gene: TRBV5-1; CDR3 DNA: TGCGCCAGCAGGACGACTAGCGGGGTCTCCTACAATGAGCAGTTCTTC; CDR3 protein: CASRTTSGVSYNEQFF
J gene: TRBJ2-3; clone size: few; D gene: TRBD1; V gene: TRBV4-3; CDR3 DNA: TGCGCCAGCAGCCAAGACACCAGGGGGAATACGCAGTATTTT; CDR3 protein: CASSQDTRGNTQYF
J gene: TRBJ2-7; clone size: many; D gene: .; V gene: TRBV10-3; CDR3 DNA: TGTGCCATCAGTGAGTCGAAACAGACCAACCACGAGCAGTACTTC; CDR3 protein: CAISESKQTNHEQYF
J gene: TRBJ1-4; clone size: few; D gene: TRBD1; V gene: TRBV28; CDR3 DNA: TGTGCCAGTGAGGGGGACAGGGGTGGCCCGGATGAAAAACTGTTTTTT; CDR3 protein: CASEGDRGGPDEKLFF
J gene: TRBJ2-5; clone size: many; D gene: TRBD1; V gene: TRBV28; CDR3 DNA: TGTGCCAGCAGTTTGGGACAGGGCCTCACCCAAGAGACCCAGTACTTC; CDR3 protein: CASSLGQGLTQETQYF
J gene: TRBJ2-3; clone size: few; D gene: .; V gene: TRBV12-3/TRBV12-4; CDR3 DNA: TGTGCCAGCACCAAGACCGGGCCGGTTGGATCGCAGTATTTT; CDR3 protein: CASTKTGPVGSQYF
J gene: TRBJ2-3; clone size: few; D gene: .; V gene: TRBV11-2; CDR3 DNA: TGTGCCAGCAGCTTAAGACTCGACGTAGATACGCAGTATTTT; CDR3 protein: CASSLRLDVDTQYF
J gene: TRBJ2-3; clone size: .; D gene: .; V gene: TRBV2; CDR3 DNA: TGTGCCAGCAGTAAGAGTCCCAGCACAGATACGCAGTATTTT; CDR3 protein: CASSKSPSTDTQYF
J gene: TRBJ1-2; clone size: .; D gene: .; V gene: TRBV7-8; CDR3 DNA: TGTGCCAGCAGCTTCGGGCCCTATGGCTACACCTTC; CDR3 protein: CASSFGPYGYTF
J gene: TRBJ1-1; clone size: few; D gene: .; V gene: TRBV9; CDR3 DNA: TGTGCCAGCAGCGTAGGCGGGTCGAAGAACACTGAAGCTTTCTTT; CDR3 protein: CASSVGGSKNTEAFF
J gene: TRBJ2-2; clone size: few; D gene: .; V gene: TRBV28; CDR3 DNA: TGTGCCAGCAGTTTCCCTCCTAGGTGGACCGGGGAGCTGTTTTTT; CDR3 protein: CASSFPPRWTGELFF
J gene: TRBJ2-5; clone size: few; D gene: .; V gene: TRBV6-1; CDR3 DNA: TGTGCCAGCAGTTCGACTCGGGTACAAGAGACCCAGTACTTC; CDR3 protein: CASSSTRVQETQYF
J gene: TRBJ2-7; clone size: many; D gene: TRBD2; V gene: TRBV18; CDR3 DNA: TGTGCCAGCTCAGCTAGCGGGAGGTACGAGCAGTACTTC; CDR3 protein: CASSASGRYEQYF
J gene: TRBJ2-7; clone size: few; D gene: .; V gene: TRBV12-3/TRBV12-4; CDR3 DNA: TGTGCCAGCAGGGGGGCAGGGGAACACGAGCAGTACTTC; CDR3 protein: CASRGAGEHEQYF
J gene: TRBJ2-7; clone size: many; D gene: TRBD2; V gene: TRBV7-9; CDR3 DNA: TGTGCCACCGTGCCTAGCGGGAGTTACGAGCAGTACTTC; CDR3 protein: CATVPSGSYEQYF
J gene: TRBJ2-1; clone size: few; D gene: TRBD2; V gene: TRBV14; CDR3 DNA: TGTGCCAGCAGCCAAGCTGACCTAGCGGGAGTCTACAATGAGCAGTTCTTC; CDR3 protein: CASSQADLAGVYNEQFF
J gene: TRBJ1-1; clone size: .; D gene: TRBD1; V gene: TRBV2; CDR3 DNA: TGTGCCAGCAGTGACGAGGGGGCAGTCACTGAAGCTTTCTTT; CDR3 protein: CASSDEGAVTEAFF
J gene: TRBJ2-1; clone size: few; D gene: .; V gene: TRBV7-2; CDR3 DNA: TGTGCCAGCAGCTTATCTTTCGGGGGAGAGCAGTTCTTC; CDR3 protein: CASSLSFGGEQFF
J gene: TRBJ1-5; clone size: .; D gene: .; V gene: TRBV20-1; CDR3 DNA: TGCAGTGCCTCGACAGTGACTCAGCCCCAGCATTTT; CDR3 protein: CSASTVTQPQHF
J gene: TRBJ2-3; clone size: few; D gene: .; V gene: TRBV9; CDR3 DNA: TGTGCCAGCAGCTGGGGCGGGGCCCCAGATACGCAGTATTTT; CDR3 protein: CASSWGGAPDTQYF
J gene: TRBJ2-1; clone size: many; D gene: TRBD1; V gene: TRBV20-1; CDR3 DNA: TGCAGTGCTACCTTTAGACAGGGACCCCTATACAATGAGCAGTTCTTC; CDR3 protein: CSATFRQGPLYNEQFF
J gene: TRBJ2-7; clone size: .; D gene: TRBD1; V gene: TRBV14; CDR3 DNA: TGTGCCAGCAGCCAATGGGACAGGGCCTTTCGGAATGAGCAGTACTTC; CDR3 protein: CASSQWDRAFRNEQYF
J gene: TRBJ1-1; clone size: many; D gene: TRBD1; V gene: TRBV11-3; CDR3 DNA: TGTGCCAGCAGCTTAGGTGGGACAGGCTCTTTGAACACTGAAGCTTTCTTT; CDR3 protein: CASSLGGTGSLNTEAFF
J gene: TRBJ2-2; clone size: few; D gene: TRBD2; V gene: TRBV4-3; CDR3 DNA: TGCGCCAGCAGCCACCATCCTTCGGGGACTAGCGGGAGGGGTCTTCCCTCCCCCGGGGAGCTGTTTTTT; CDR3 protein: CASSHHPSGTSGRGLPSPGELFF
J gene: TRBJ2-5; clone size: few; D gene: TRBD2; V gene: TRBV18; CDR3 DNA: TGTGCCAGCTCACCATGGGCGGGAGTAGGAGAGACCCAGTACTTC; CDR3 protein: CASSPWAGVGETQYF
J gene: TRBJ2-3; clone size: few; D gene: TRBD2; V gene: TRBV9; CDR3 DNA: TGTGCCAGCAGCCCCGGAGGGCGACTAGCGGCAGATACGCAGTATTTT; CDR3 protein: CASSPGGRLAADTQYF
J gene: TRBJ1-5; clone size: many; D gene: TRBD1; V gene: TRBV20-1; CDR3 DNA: TGCAGTGCTGGGACAGGGGCCAATCAGCCCCAGCATTTT; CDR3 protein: CSAGTGANQPQHF
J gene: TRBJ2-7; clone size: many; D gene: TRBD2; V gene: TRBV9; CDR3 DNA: TGTGCCAGCAGCGGGGGACTAGTGGGTGACGAGCAGTACTTC; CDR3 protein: CASSGGLVGDEQYF
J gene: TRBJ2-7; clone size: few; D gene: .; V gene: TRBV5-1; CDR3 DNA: TGCGCCAGCAGCTTGGCGTGGCAGGGTGCGTACGAGCAGTACTTC; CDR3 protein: CASSLAWQGAYEQYF
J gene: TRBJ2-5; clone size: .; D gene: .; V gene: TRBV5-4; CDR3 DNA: TGTGCCAGCAGCTTGGAAAAGGGCCCTATAATGAGGGAGACCCAGTACTTC; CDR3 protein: CASSLEKGPIMRETQYF
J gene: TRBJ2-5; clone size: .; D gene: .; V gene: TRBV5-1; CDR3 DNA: TGTGCCAGCGGGAGAACAGGGGGAAGAGAGACCCAGTACTTC; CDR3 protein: CASGRTGGRETQYF
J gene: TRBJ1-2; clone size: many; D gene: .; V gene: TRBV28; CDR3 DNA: TGTGCCAGCAGTTTGATAGCTAACTATGGCTACACCTTC; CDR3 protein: CASSLIANYGYTF
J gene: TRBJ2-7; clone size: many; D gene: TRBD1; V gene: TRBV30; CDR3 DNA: TGTGCCTGGAACCTCGGGACAGCCTCCTACGAGCAGTACTTC; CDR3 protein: CAWNLGTASYEQYF
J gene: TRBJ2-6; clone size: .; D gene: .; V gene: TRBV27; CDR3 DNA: TGTGCCAGCAGGTACATTGGCTCTGAGGCCAACGTCCTGACTTTC; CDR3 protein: CASRYIGSEANVLTF
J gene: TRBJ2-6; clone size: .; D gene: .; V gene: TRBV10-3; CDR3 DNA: TGTGCCATCAGTGAGTCAAAGGATTCAAGTGGGGCCAACGTCCTGACTTTC; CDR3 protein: CAISESKDSSGANVLTF
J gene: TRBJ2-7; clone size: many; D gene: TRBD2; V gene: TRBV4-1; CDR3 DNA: TGCGCCAGCAGCCAAGCGCGGGAGGGCCTCTACGAGCAGTACTTC; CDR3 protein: CASSQAREGLYEQYF
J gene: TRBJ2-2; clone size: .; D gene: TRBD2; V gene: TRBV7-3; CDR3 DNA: TGTGCCAGCAGCCTAGAGGTGCTAGCGGTGAACACCGGGGAGCTGTTTTTT; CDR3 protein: CASSLEVLAVNTGELFF
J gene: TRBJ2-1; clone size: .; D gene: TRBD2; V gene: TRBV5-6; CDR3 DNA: TGTGCCAGCAGCTTGGCCCAACGACTAGCGGGAGTAGTGAGTAATGAGCAGTTCTTC; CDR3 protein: CASSLAQRLAGVVSNEQFF
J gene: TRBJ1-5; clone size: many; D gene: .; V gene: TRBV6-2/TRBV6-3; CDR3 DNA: TGTGCCAGCAGGGACCGACGGGGGCCCAATCAGCCCCAGCATTTT; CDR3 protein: CASRDRRGPNQPQHF
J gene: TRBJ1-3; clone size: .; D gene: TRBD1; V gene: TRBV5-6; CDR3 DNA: TGTGCCAGCAGCGGCCGGGACAGGGGATACACCATATATTTT; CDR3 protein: CASSGRDRGYTIYF
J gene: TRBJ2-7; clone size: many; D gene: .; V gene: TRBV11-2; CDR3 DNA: TGTGCCAGCAGCTCCCCCGGGGGGCGACGGGAGCAGTACTTC; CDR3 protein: CASSSPGGRREQYF
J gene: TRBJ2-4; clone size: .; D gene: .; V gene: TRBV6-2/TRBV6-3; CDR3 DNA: TGTGCCAGCAGTTACTCTGGGGGAGGCGCCAAAAACATTCAGTACTTC; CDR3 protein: CASSYSGGGAKNIQYF
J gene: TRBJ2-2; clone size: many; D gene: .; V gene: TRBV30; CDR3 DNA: TGTGCCTGGACATTTGGTCCCGGGGAGCTGTTTTTT; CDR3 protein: CAWTFGPGELFF
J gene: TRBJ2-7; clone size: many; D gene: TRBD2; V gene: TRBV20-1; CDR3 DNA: TGCAGTGCTAGAGATCCTCAGCGGGGTCGAGATTTTTACGAGCAGTACTTC; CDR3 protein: CSARDPQRGRDFYEQYF
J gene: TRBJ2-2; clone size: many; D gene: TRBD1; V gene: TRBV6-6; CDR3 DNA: TGTGCCAGCAGTTACGGGACAGCCAGAAACACCGGGGAGCTGTTTTTT; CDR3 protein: CASSYGTARNTGELFF
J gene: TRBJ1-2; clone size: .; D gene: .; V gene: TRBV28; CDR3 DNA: TGTGCCAGCAGTTTACCCACAGGTCACGGCGGCTACACCTTC; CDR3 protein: CASSLPTGHGGYTF
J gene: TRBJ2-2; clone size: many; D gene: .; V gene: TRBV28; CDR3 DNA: TGTGCCAGCAGCAGTTTCTTCGGGGGGCAGGGCACCGGGGAGCTGTTTTTT; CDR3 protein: CASSSFFGGQGTGELFF
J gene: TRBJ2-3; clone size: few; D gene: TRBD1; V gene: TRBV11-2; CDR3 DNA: TGTGCCAGCAGCACCGGACAGGGGGCAGGAGATACGCAGTATTTT; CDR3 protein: CASSTGQGAGDTQYF